The sequence of this T cell receptor beta chain was determined in a study of naive and memory T cell subsets. Broader study findings: A few larger clonotypes appeared in naive repertoires, especially CD8, possibly memory cells re-expressing CD45RA.

Many counts were recorded for this clonotype. What it binds is unknown. Two oligonucleotides, mixed equimolar, formed the beta constant-region primer covering TRBC1 and TRBC2. Nested alpha and beta constant-region primers with the SP2 primer drove four PCR rounds on ligated cDNA. Each CDR3 protein is one row after TCRdb ran MiXCR on the UMI-ligation and nested PCR reads. Of around 140,000 distinct CDR3 sequences detected, about 20% appear once; the ten largest clones hold around 0.097%. This CDR3 region has 17 residues. The ends were cut back, 1 base at V and 1 base at J, with 14 bases in the middle. CDR1 and CDR2 (germline): SGHVS, FQNEAQ.

The receptor comes from a human donor in good health. The chain carries TRBV7-8 and TRBJ2-4; D is undetermined. The source material was naive CD4+ T cells from blood. CDR3 sequence reads: CASSLGPPGGAKNIQYF. The DNA of the CDR3 is TGTGCCAGCAGCTTAGGGCCCCCCGGTGGTGCCAAAAACATTCAGTACTTC.